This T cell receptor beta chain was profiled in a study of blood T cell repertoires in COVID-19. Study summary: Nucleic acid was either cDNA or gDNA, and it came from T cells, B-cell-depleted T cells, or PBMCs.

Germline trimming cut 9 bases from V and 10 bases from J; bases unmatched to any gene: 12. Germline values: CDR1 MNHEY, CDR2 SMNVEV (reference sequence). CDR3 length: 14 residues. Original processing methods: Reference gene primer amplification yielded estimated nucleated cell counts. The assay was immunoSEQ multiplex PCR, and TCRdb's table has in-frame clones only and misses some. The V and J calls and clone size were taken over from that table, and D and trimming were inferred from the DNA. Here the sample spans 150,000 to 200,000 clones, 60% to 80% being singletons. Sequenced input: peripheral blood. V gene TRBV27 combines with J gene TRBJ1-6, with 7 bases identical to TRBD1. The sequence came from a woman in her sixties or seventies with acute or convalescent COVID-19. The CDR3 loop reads CASGIQGQRSPLHF. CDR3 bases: TGTGCCAGTGGTATACAGGGGCAAAGGTCACCCCTCCACTTT.